These 27 T cell receptor beta chains were all obtained from the same sample, sequenced in a study of T cell repertoires in cytomegalovirus infection. One entry per CDR3 protein, called by TCRdb with MiXCR from the reads. Here the sample spans about 530,000 distinct CDR3 sequences, more than 20% being singletons. The sample consisted of PBMCs. The receptors were sampled from a human donor in good health (CMV status not recorded). Some clones in this sample may be carry-over from other donors' samples.

The rearrangement links TRBV6-1 to TRBJ1-5; D gene ambiguous. CDR3 length: 13 residues. Germline assignment: CDR1 MNHNS and CDR2 SASEGT. The V end lost 6 bases, the J end lost 6 bases, and 12 bases lay between the germline ends. The DNA for the CDR3 is TGTGCCAGCAGCTCCAGGCTGGGTCAGCCCCAGCATTTT. It codes for CASSSRLGQPQHF.

The rearrangement joins TRBV15 to TRBJ2-2; a possible D gene is TRBD1 (5 bases). V lost 3 bases to trimming and J lost 5 bases, with 13 bases between them. Germline values: CDR1 LNHNV, CDR2 YYDKDF (reference sequence). There are 15 residues in the CDR3. The CDR3 loop reads CATSRDILSTGELFF. CDR3 coding DNA: TGTGCCACCAGCAGGGACATTTTGAGTACCGGGGAGCTGTTTTTT.

Many counts were recorded for this clonotype. The chain combines TRBV12-3 or TRBV12-4 with TRBJ1-1, with D tentatively TRBD1 (5 bases). V was cut by 6 bases and J by 7 bases, with 12 bases left in between. There are 12 residues in the CDR3. CDR3: CASRYGTVEAFF. In nucleotides, the CDR3 is TGTGCCAGCAGATACGGGACGGTTGAAGCTTTCTTT.

This clonotype was found a few times. This chain connects TRBV20-1 to TRBJ2-7; 12 bases fit TRBD2. CDR3 size: 16 residues. CDR1 DFQATT and CDR2 SNEGSKA come from the germline V gene (reference sequence). Trimming cost V 6 bases and J 0 bases; bases outside gene matches: 9. The CDR3 is CSARGTSGSSSYEQYF. CDR3 nucleotide sequence: TGCAGTGCCAGGGGGACTAGCGGGTCTAGCTCCTACGAGCAGTACTTC.

The genes are TRBV4-1 and TRBJ2-5; D may be TRBD1 (6 bases). The CDR3 totals 16 residues. Germline V lookup: CDR1 MGHRA, CDR2 YSYEKL. V was clipped by 1 base and J by 3 bases, with 15 bases between them. CDR3 sequence (DNA): TGCGCCAGCAGCCAAGGGACGGGACACTTTAAAGAGACCCAGTACTTC. Its translation is CASSQGTGHFKETQYF.

The chain has TRBV12-3 or TRBV12-4 and TRBJ2-3; D gene ambiguous. The germline V and J ends were trimmed by 5 bases and 6 bases, with 6 bases remaining between them. CDR3 size: 11 residues. The CDR3 protein is CASSALDTQYF. The CDR3 DNA sequence: TGTGCCAGCAGTGCACTTGATACGCAGTATTTT.

This clonotype was detected only a few times. The rearrangement uses TRBV2 and TRBJ2-3, with TRBD2 matching 9 bases. V shed 5 bases, J shed 6 bases, and the junction held 6 bases outside the gene matches. Germline loops: CDR1 SNHLY, CDR2 FYNNEI. The CDR3 length is 14 residues. CDR3 DNA: TGTGCCAGCAGTCGGCGGGAGGGGGGGGATACGCAGTATTTT. It is translated as CASSRREGGDTQYF.

The rearrangement links TRBV11-3 to TRBJ1-4; TRBD1 aligns across 9 bases. The tail of the sequence fits TRBJ2-2 better, so the J call may be wrong. CDR1 is SGHNT and CDR2 is YENEEA in the germline V gene. This CDR3 is built from 13 residues. The DNA for the CDR3 is TGTGCCAGCAGCCTGGGGACAGGGTTGGAGCTGTTTTTT. It specifies CASSLGTGLELFF.

The sample holds many counts of this clonotype. V is TRBV7-8 and J is TRBJ2-4, with TRBD1 as a possible D gene (5 bases). CDR3 size: 14 residues. Trimming removed 2 bases at V and 0 bases at J, with 5 bases between. CDR1 and CDR2 from the germline V gene are SGHVS and FQNEAQ. CDR3 nucleotide sequence: TGTGCCAGCAGCTTACAGGGAGCCAAAAACATTCAGTACTTC. Amino acid sequence: CASSLQGAKNIQYF.

This clonotype was found a few times. The CDR3 reads CASSFLTSGSSYNEQFF. CDR3 nucleotide sequence: TGTGCCAGCAGTTTCCTAACTAGCGGGAGTTCCTACAATGAGCAGTTCTTC. The chain employs TRBV27 and TRBJ2-1; 11 bases agree with TRBD2. J gave up 1 base and V 3 bases, and 5 bases lay outside the gene matches. Germline V gene lookup returns CDR1 MNHEY and CDR2 SMNVEV (reference sequence). The CDR3 spans 17 residues.

At least ten counts were recorded for this clonotype. The chain has TRBV7-2 and TRBJ1-2; TRBD1 aligns across 7 bases. CDR3 size: 15 residues. Germline V gives CDR1 SGHTA, CDR2 FQGNSA. J lost 7 bases, V lost 8 bases, and 16 bases had no gene match. CDR3 nucleotides: TGTGCCAGCGGTTTCCCGACAGGGTTGGTTCCTGGCTACACCTTC. Protein: CASGFPTGLVPGYTF. Using reference TRBV7-2 and TRBJ1-2 for the parts outside the CDR3, the full variable domain is GAGVSQSPSNKVTEKGKDVELRCDPISGHTALYWYRQSLGQGLEFLIYFQGNSAPDKSGLPSDRFSAERTGGSVSTLTIQRTQQEDSAVYLCASGFPTGLVPGYTFGSGTRLTVV.

V and J are TRBV11-2 and TRBJ2-1, with TRBD2 matching 13 bases. CDR1 is SGHAT and CDR2 is FQNNGV in the germline V gene. V was clipped by 1 base and J by 9 bases; unmatched bases: 3. This CDR3 is 15 amino acids long. The CDR3 spells CASSLGTSGSSEQFF. The CDR3 bases are TGTGCCAGCAGCTTAGGGACTAGCGGGAGTAGTGAGCAGTTCTTC.

This clonotype was detected ten times or more. The chain couples TRBV7-2 to TRBJ2-7; D uncertain. This CDR3 is built from 13 residues. Germline CDR1 is SGHTA and CDR2 is FQGNSA. The ends were cut back, 1 base at V and 3 bases at J, with 7 bases in the middle. The CDR3 sequence: CASSLGVNYEQYV. The CDR3 nucleotides are TGTGCCAGCAGCTTAGGTGTCAACTACGAGCAGTACGTC.

This clonotype was counted between two and nine times. The chain uses TRBV11-3 and TRBJ2-7; TRBD1 is a possible D gene (7 bases). V lost 11 bases, J lost 1 base, and 18 bases lay in between. CDR3 length: 14 residues. CDR1 and CDR2 from the germline V gene are SGHNT and YENEEA. The CDR3 coding sequence is TGTGCCGGAGGGACCAGACAGGGTTCCTACGAGCAGTACGTC. Translated, it gives CAGGTRQGSYEQYV.

This sequence joins TRBV19 and TRBJ2-1, with TRBD1 identical over 9 bases. The length of the CDR3 is 16 residues. CDR1 is LNHDA, CDR2 SQIVND, per germline (reference sequence). The ends lost 3 bases at V and 5 bases at J; junction bases unmatched: 8. This CDR3 is CASSIFAGTGNNEQFF. CDR3 DNA sequence: TGTGCCAGTAGTATCTTTGCGGGGACAGGGAACAATGAGCAGTTCTTC.

This clonotype has only a few counts. The chain is built from TRBV12-3 or TRBV12-4 and TRBJ2-5, with 8 bases aligning to TRBD2. The CDR3 extends over 14 amino acids. J was trimmed by 5 bases and V by 3 bases; bases with no gene match: 5. CDR3 loop: CASSFLSGNETQYF. In DNA form, the CDR3 reads TGTGCCAGCAGTTTCCTTAGCGGGAACGAGACCCAGTACTTC.

The gene calls are TRBV19 and TRBJ2-3; no clear D. Germline assignment: CDR1 LNHDA and CDR2 SQIVND (reference sequence). This CDR3 spans 11 amino acids. V lost 9 bases and J 4 bases, leaving 8 bases between the germline ends. The CDR3 spells CASWAADTQYF. CDR3 bases: TGTGCCAGCTGGGCGGCAGATACGCAGTATTTT.

CDR3 loop: CASNQGQWYGYTF. The CDR3 coding sequence is TGTGCCAGCAACCAAGGACAATGGTATGGCTACACCTTC. V usage is TRBV28 and J usage is TRBJ1-2, with D possibly being TRBD1 (5 bases). Trimming stripped 7 bases from V and 5 bases from J, with 14 bases between. CDR3 length: 13 residues. In germline, CDR1 is MDHEN, CDR2 SYDVKM.

The genes are TRBV7-9 and TRBJ2-1, with D tentatively TRBD1 (5 bases). This CDR3 has 14 amino acids. V lost 4 bases and J lost 15, with 22 bases in between. Germline lookup yields CDR1 SEHNR and CDR2 FQNEAQ (reference sequence). For the CDR3, the DNA is TGTGCCAGCAGCTCAGGGATGAAGAGAACCGGCTCGTTCTTC. Protein: CASSSGMKRTGSFF.

The chain has TRBV29-1 and TRBJ1-4; no firm D call. Trimming took 7 bases from V and 8 from J, leaving 8 bases between them. The germline gives CDR1 SQVTM, CDR2 ANQGSEA. The CDR3 covers 10 residues. The chain's CDR3 is CSAKQEKLFF. In nucleotides, the CDR3 is TGCAGCGCTAAACAGGAAAAACTGTTTTTT.

CDR3 nucleotides: TGTGCCAGCAGTTTTCAGGCGGGTGCGACAGATACGCAGTATTTT. It specifies CASSFQAGATDTQYF. This chain uses TRBV12-3 or TRBV12-4 with TRBJ2-3, with D perhaps TRBD2 (5 bases). V shed 3 bases and J shed 3 bases, with 13 bases lying between them. The CDR3 totals 15 residues.

This chain connects TRBV6-2 or TRBV6-3 to TRBJ2-1; either TRBD1 or TRBD2 may fit D (5 bases each). Germline CDR1 reads MNHEY; CDR2 reads SVGEGT. There are 13 residues in the CDR3. Trimming cost V 9 bases and J 3 bases, with 12 bases left between them. The CDR3 sequence is CASTWDGYNEQFF. DNA for the CDR3: TGTGCCAGTACCTGGGACGGCTACAATGAGCAGTTCTTC.

In this sample, this clonotype turned up a few times. The DNA for the CDR3 is TGTGCCAGCAGCTTAGTTATCACCCGGGCCACGTTCTTC. This translates into CASSLVITRATFF. The rearrangement uses TRBV11-2 and TRBJ2-1, with D unresolved. The CDR3 covers 13 residues. Germline loops: CDR1 SGHAT, CDR2 FQNNGV. The V end lost 1 base, the J end lost 15 bases, and 16 bases lay between the germline ends. Together with reference TRBV11-2 and TRBJ2-1, the CDR3 gives the full variable domain: EAGVAQSPRYKIIEKRQSVAFWCNPISGHATLYWYQQILGQGPKLLIQFQNNGVVDDSQLPKDRFSAERLKGVDSTLKIQPAKLEDSAVYLCASSLVITRATFFGPGTRLTVL.

This clonotype has a count of ten or more. V gene TRBV11-2 combines with J gene TRBJ2-3; D tentatively fits TRBD1 or TRBD2 (5 bases each). Looked up from germline, CDR1 is SGHAT and CDR2 is FQNNGV. The V and J ends lost 3 bases and 6 bases respectively, with 16 bases between them. CDR3 length: 15 amino acids. The CDR3 region is CASSLAGGDRDTQYF. The CDR3 DNA is TGTGCCAGCAGCTTGGCTGGGGGAGATAGGGATACGCAGTATTTT.

This clonotype was seen a handful of times. The rearrangement uses TRBV7-8 and TRBJ2-4; no clear D gene. V was shortened by 1 base and J by 0 bases, with 13 bases between the two germline ends. Per the germline V gene, CDR1 is SGHVS and CDR2 is FQNEAQ. The CDR3 covers 17 residues. This CDR3 is CASSLVESIVAKNIQYF. As DNA, the CDR3 is TGTGCCAGCAGCTTAGTTGAGAGTATAGTAGCCAAAAACATTCAGTACTTC.

V and J are TRBV2 and TRBJ1-2, with D possibly matching TRBD1 (5 bases). The V and J ends lost 11 bases and 4 bases respectively, with 8 bases between them. Germline V lookup: CDR1 SNHLY, CDR2 FYNNEI. This CDR3 has 10 residues. CDR3 DNA: TGTGCCGGGGGGGGCTATGGCTACACCTTC. Protein product: CAGGGYGYTF.

This chain links TRBV6-2 or TRBV6-3 with TRBJ2-7, with D possibly being TRBD2 (6 bases). The CDR3 spans 15 residues. The germline V and J ends were trimmed by 6 bases and 7 bases, with 22 bases remaining between them. In germline, CDR1 is MNHEY, CDR2 SVGEGT. The CDR3 sequence: CASRKLEGSMEEQYV. In DNA form, the CDR3 reads TGTGCCAGCAGGAAACTGGAGGGCTCTATGGAAGAGCAGTACGTC.